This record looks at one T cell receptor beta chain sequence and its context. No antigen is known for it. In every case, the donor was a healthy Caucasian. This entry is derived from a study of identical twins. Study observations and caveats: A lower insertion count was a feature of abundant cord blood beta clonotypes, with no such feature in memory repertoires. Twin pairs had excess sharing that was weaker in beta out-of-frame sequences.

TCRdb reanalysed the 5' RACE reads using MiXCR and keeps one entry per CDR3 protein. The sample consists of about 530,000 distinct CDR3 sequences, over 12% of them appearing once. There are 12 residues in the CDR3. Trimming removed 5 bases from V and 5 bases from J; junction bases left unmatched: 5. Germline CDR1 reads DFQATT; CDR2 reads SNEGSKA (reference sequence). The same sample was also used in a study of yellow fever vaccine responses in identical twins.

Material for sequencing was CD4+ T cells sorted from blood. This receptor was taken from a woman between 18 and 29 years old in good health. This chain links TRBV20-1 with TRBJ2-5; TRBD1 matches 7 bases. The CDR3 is CSAPEQGETQYF. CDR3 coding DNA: TGCAGTGCTCCCGAACAGGGGGAGACCCAGTACTTC.